A selection of T cell receptor beta chains follows, all from one sample in a study of cytomegalovirus exposure and HLA in healthy donors. The table came from immunoSEQ multiplex PCR; TCRdb's copy has only in-frame clones and leaves some out. The sample records some 140,000 clones, around three quarters being singletons. The sequenced sample was PBMCs. These receptors were obtained from a man in his forties or fifties in good health and CMV-seropositive. Both conserved end residues are part of each CDR3. A D gene is named only where the DNA matches it firmly. A row's size may be missing; if present it is once, few, many or a size class.

abundance	d_gene	v_gene	j_gene	CDR3aa	CDR3nt
-	-	TRBV6-4	TRBJ2-3	CASSLGRRSTDTQYF	TGTGCCAGCAGTCTCGGTCGTCGGAGCACAGATACGCAGTATTTT
-	-	TRBV9	TRBJ2-7	CASSPRLGSSYEQYF	TGTGCCAGCAGCCCTCGACTGGGGAGCTCCTACGAGCAGTACTTC
-	-	TRBV5-4	TRBJ2-5	CASIRGGAGQETQYF	TGTGCCAGCATCCGAGGTGGGGCGGGGCAAGAGACCCAGTACTTC
-	-	TRBV10-3	TRBJ2-7	CAISGSRGTLYEQYF	TGTGCCATCAGTGGTTCCAGGGGGACTCTCTACGAGCAGTACTTC
-	TRBD1	TRBV6-1	TRBJ2-7	CASSTGTAPYEQYF	TGTGCCAGCAGTACGGGGACAGCGCCCTACGAGCAGTACTTC
-	-	TRBV27	TRBJ2-5	CASSFRDLQETQYF	TGTGCCAGCAGTTTCCGGGATCTCCAAGAGACCCAGTACTTC
-	-	TRBV11-2	TRBJ1-1	CASRGQMNTEAFF	TGTGCCAGCAGAGGACAGATGAACACTGAAGCTTTCTTT
few	-	TRBV4-1	TRBJ2-3	CASSPERADTQYF	TGCGCCAGCAGCCCCGAGCGCGCAGATACGCAGTATTTT
-	-	TRBV30	TRBJ1-1	CAWSVTKNTEAFF	TGTGCCTGGAGTGTGACAAAGAACACTGAAGCTTTCTTT
few	TRBD1	TRBV7-3	TRBJ2-1	CASSSPGTGANEQFF	TGTGCCAGCAGCTCACCGGGGACAGGGGCTAATGAGCAGTTCTTC
-	-	TRBV4-1	TRBJ1-2	CASSQAQGTGYTF	TGCGCCAGCAGCCAAGCCCAGGGGACTGGCTACACCTTC
few	-	TRBV18	TRBJ2-5	CASSPGGIEGETQYF	TGTGCCAGCTCACCAGGCGGGATAGAAGGGGAGACCCAGTACTTC
-	-	TRBV28	TRBJ1-6	CASSPGRGSGSPLHF	TGTGCCAGCAGCCCAGGAAGGGGGTCGGGTTCACCCCTCCACTTT
-	-	TRBV5-1	TRBJ2-3	CASSLGALDTQYF	TGCGCCAGCAGCTTGGGGGCCCTTGATACGCAGTATTTT
-	TRBD2	TRBV7-6	TRBJ2-5	CASSLATGLVGLGTQYF	TGTGCCAGCAGCTTAGCTACGGGACTAGTGGGACTAGGGACCCAGTACTTC
-	TRBD2	TRBV15	TRBJ2-4	CATRLAGSIQYF	TGTGCCACCCGACTAGCGGGAAGCATTCAGTACTTC
-	-	TRBV29-1	TRBJ1-1	CSAPRGLNTEAFF	TGCAGCGCCCCCAGGGGCTTGAACACTGAAGCTTTCTTT
-	-	TRBV11-2	TRBJ2-5	CASSLRLGVAETQYF	TGTGCCAGCAGCCTCCGTCTGGGAGTAGCTGAGACCCAGTACTTC
-	TRBD1	TRBV19	TRBJ1-2	CASSILRDRGYTF	TGTGCCAGTAGTATCCTCCGGGACAGGGGCTACACCTTC
once	TRBD1	TRBV5-5	TRBJ1-3	CASRLRQGAGNTIYF	TGTGCCAGCAGACTTCGACAGGGGGCTGGAAACACCATATATTTT
-	-	TRBV14	TRBJ2-5	CASSGPEGTQYF	TGTGCCAGCAGCGGGCCGGAGGGGACCCAGTACTTC
-	TRBD2	TRBV5-6	TRBJ2-7	CASSLASGGSYEQYF	TGTGCCAGCAGCTTGGCCTCGGGGGGGAGCTACGAGCAGTACTTC
-	TRBD1	TRBV9	TRBJ2-2	CASSASTGADTGELFF	TGTGCCAGCAGCGCCTCTACAGGGGCGGACACCGGGGAGCTGTTTTTT
-	TRBD2	TRBV10-2	TRBJ2-2	CASCLAGEGTGELFF	TGCGCCAGCTGTTTAGCGGGAGAGGGTACCGGGGAGCTGTTTTTT
few	-	TRBV29-1	TRBJ2-5	CSITGSDTQYF	TGCAGCATTACAGGGAGTGATACCCAGTACTTC
-	TRBD1	TRBV5-4	TRBJ1-2	CASSLGPGTGYYGYTF	TGTGCCAGCAGCCTCGGTCCCGGGACAGGATACTATGGCTACACCTTC
many	-	TRBV11-2	TRBJ1-2	CASTTMAGQNYGYTF	TGTGCCAGCACCACGATGGCAGGGCAAAACTATGGCTACACCTTC
-	TRBD1	TRBV29-1	TRBJ2-7	CSVGSFGDRGLVGAYEQYF	TGCAGCGTTGGATCGTTTGGGGACAGGGGGCTTGTTGGCGCCTACGAGCAGTACTTC
-	-	TRBV11-2	TRBJ2-3	CASSFFVGAADTQYF	TGTGCCAGCAGCTTCTTCGTAGGGGCTGCAGATACGCAGTATTTT
-	TRBD1	TRBV6-1	TRBJ1-5	CASTRTGLFSQPQHF	TGTGCCAGCACTCGGACAGGTCTTTTTAGTCAGCCCCAGCATTTT
few	-	TRBV25-1	TRBJ1-1	CASSAGAVSTEAFF	TGTGCCAGCAGTGCAGGGGCAGTGAGCACTGAAGCTTTCTTT